A selection of T cell receptor beta chains follows, all from one sample in a study of T cell changes during pregnancy in multiple sclerosis. The assay was immunoSEQ multiplex PCR, and TCRdb's table has in-frame clones only and misses some. The sample has about 110,000 clones, 80% to 95% seen once. Sample: peripheral blood, taken in the third trimester of pregnancy. These receptors were collected from a female donor with multiple sclerosis, enrolled in a pregnancy study. CDR3s include the opening cysteine and the closing phenylalanine or tryptophan. D genes are given only for firm matches. Expanded clones are given a class, and other clones once, few, many or no size at all.

TRBD1	-	TRBV6-1	TRBJ2-5	CASSEAGTGPWETQYF	TGTGCCAGCAGTGAAGCCGGGACAGGTCCTTGGGAGACCCAGTACTTC
-	-	TRBV15	TRBJ1-5	CATSRDFYQPQHF	TGTGCCACCAGCAGAGACTTCTATCAGCCCCAGCATTTT
TRBD1	once	TRBV19	TRBJ1-1	CASRQGPEAFF	TGTGCCAGCCGACAGGGGCCTGAAGCTTTCTTT
TRBD2	-	TRBV5-1	TRBJ2-2	CASSPGLAGGPGSGELFF	TGCGCCAGCAGCCCCGGACTAGCGGGAGGACCAGGGAGCGGGGAGCTGTTTTTT
-	few	TRBV5-1	TRBJ2-7	CASSNQYEQYF	TGCGCCAGTTCCAACCAGTACGAGCAGTACTTC
TRBD1	-	TRBV5-1	TRBJ1-2	CASTHDRVGGYTF	TGCGCCAGCACCCATGACAGGGTGGGCGGCTACACCTTC
TRBD1	-	TRBV5-4	TRBJ1-2	CASSSDRADGYTF	TGTGCCAGCAGCTCGGACAGGGCAGATGGCTACACCTTC
-	-	TRBV7-9	TRBJ2-1	CASSLDGLAHEQFF	TGTGCCAGCAGCTTAGACGGGTTAGCTCATGAGCAGTTCTTC
-	-	TRBV11-2	TRBJ1-1	CASSSRGNRADTEAFF	TGTGCCAGCAGCTCCCGGGGCAACAGGGCCGACACTGAAGCTTTCTTT
-	once	TRBV28	TRBJ2-3	CASSPRLSTDTQYF	TGTGCCAGCAGTCCAAGACTGAGCACAGATACGCAGTATTTT
-	-	TRBV10-3	TRBJ2-1	CAITQDPYNEQFF	TGTGCCATCACACAGGACCCCTACAATGAGCAGTTCTTC
-	-	TRBV19	TRBJ2-3	CASSIENRGFPDTQYF	TGTGCCAGTAGTATAGAGAATAGGGGGTTCCCAGATACGCAGTATTTT
TRBD1	few	TRBV2	TRBJ1-1	CASSRDRYTEAFF	TGTGCCAGCAGCCGGGACAGGTACACTGAAGCTTTCTTT
TRBD2	once	TRBV9	TRBJ2-1	CASSVGGLNHNEQFF	TGTGCCAGCAGCGTGGGGGGACTAAACCACAATGAGCAGTTCTTC
TRBD1	-	TRBV27	TRBJ2-2	CASTRGDSIDTGELFF	TGTGCCAGCACTAGAGGGGACAGTATTGACACCGGGGAGCTGTTTTTT
-	-	TRBV28	TRBJ1-5	CASTIPGVDQPQHF	TGTGCCAGCACGATTCCGGGGGTAGATCAGCCCCAGCATTTT
TRBD2	-	TRBV4-1	TRBJ2-1	CASSQVDMGLVAGNEQFF	TGCGCCAGCAGCCAAGTTGACATGGGTCTGGTAGCGGGGAATGAGCAGTTCTTC
TRBD1	-	TRBV14	TRBJ2-7	CASSQDRGQGSYEQYF	TGTGCCAGCAGCCAAGATCGCGGACAGGGTTCCTACGAGCAGTACTTC
-	-	TRBV7-6	TRBJ1-2	CASSPVPTLDYGYTF	TGTGCCAGCAGCCCTGTCCCGACTTTAGACTATGGCTACACCTTC
-	-	TRBV19	TRBJ2-1	CASSIAVRREQFF	TGTGCCAGTAGTATAGCGGTTAGGAGGGAGCAGTTCTTC
-	once	TRBV7-3	TRBJ2-1	CASSPLPRGTDNEQFF	TGTGCCAGCAGCCCCCTCCCCCGCGGGACTGACAATGAGCAGTTCTTC
-	-	TRBV7-9	TRBJ1-1	CASSLGSFQGGYTEAFF	TGTGCCAGCAGCTTAGGTTCGTTTCAGGGAGGGTACACTGAAGCTTTCTTT
TRBD1	-	TRBV5-1	TRBJ2-7	CASREQGSSYEQYF	TGCGCCAGCAGGGAACAGGGGAGCTCCTACGAGCAGTACTTC
-	once	TRBV28	TRBJ2-1	CASSFTYTTGLYNEQFF	TGTGCCAGCAGTTTTACCTATACTACAGGATTATACAATGAGCAGTTCTTC
TRBD1	-	TRBV5-4	TRBJ1-2	CASSPRTGEGYGYTF	TGTGCCAGCAGCCCAAGGACAGGGGAGGGCTATGGCTACACCTTC
TRBD1	-	TRBV2	TRBJ2-7	CASSEIQTGRQYF	TGTGCCAGCAGTGAAATACAGACAGGGCGGCAGTACTTC
TRBD1	-	TRBV19	TRBJ2-1	CASSQPGQAGGDEQFF	TGTGCCAGTAGTCAACCGGGACAGGCTGGAGGCGATGAGCAGTTCTTC
-	-	TRBV16	TRBJ2-7	CASSQSRGRPYEQYF	TGTGCCAGCAGCCAATCCCGGGGGAGGCCCTACGAGCAGTACTTC
-	-	TRBV28	TRBJ2-7	CATKPSLGLQGHSYEQYF	TGTGCCACCAAGCCCAGTCTAGGTCTTCAGGGGCATTCATACGAGCAGTACTTC
TRBD1	-	TRBV2	TRBJ1-1	CASSSRGTGSAEAFF	TGTGCCAGCAGTTCTCGGGGGACAGGGTCGGCTGAAGCTTTCTTT
TRBD2	-	TRBV6-6	TRBJ2-5	CASSGTSGARETQYF	TGTGCCAGCAGTGGGACTAGCGGGGCCCGCGAGACCCAGTACTTC
TRBD2	once	TRBV18	TRBJ2-7	CASSLGTSGTYEQYF	TGTGCCAGCTCACTAGGGACTAGCGGGACCTACGAGCAGTACTTC
-	-	TRBV6-6	TRBJ1-1	CASNDLGRHTEAFF	TGTGCCAGCAATGATCTAGGGAGGCACACTGAAGCTTTCTTT
-	-	TRBV28	TRBJ2-7	CASSLFTRAPLWQYF	TGTGCCAGCAGTTTATTCACGAGGGCCCCGCTTTGGCAGTACTTC
-	-	TRBV21-1	TRBJ1-2	CASKDRSNYGYTF	TGTGCCAGCAAGGACAGGTCTAACTATGGCTACACCTTC
TRBD1	-	TRBV19	TRBJ2-2	CASSILTGLNTGELFF	TGTGCCAGTAGTATCTTGACAGGGCTAAACACCGGGGAGCTGTTTTTT
TRBD2	-	TRBV5-1	TRBJ2-3	CASSSGLTSTDTQYF	TGCGCCAGCAGCTCGGGACTAACCAGCACAGATACGCAGTATTTT
TRBD1	-	TRBV5-1	TRBJ2-3	CASSPGQGGDTQYF	TGCGCCAGCAGCCCGGGACAGGGAGGCGATACGCAGTATTTT
-	-	TRBV7-3	TRBJ2-1	CASRGGASWNEQFF	TGTGCCAGCAGGGGGGGAGCAAGCTGGAATGAGCAGTTCTTC
-	-	TRBV6-5	TRBJ2-7	CASRVQGQVYEQYF	TGTGCCAGCAGGGTCCAGGGGCAAGTCTACGAGCAGTACTTC
-	-	TRBV28	TRBJ1-1	CASSLGGAAEAFF	TGTGCCAGCAGTTTGGGCGGGGCAGCTGAAGCTTTCTTT
-	-	TRBV27	TRBJ2-7	CASGIQGPYEQYF	TGTGCCAGCGGTATACAGGGCCCCTACGAGCAGTACTTC
-	-	TRBV6-5	TRBJ1-5	CASSPGGNQPQHF	TGTGCCAGCAGCCCCGGAGGCAATCAGCCCCAGCATTTT
TRBD2	-	TRBV5-1	TRBJ2-3	CASSLGQREFTDTQYF	TGCGCCAGCAGCTTGGGTCAGCGGGAGTTCACAGATACGCAGTATTTT
TRBD2	once	TRBV7-9	TRBJ2-3	CASSWTSGTDTQYF	TGTGCCAGCAGCTGGACTAGCGGCACAGATACGCAGTATTTT
-	few	TRBV29-1	TRBJ1-1	CSVDVNGNEAFF	TGCAGCGTTGATGTTAACGGGAATGAAGCTTTCTTT
-	-	TRBV19	TRBJ1-2	CASRAGPYGYTF	TGTGCCAGTAGGGCAGGGCCTTATGGCTACACCTTC
TRBD1	-	TRBV9	TRBJ2-5	CASSVGQGGRETQYF	TGTGCCAGCAGCGTAGGACAGGGGGGGAGAGAGACCCAGTACTTC
TRBD1	-	TRBV6-1	TRBJ1-1	CASRVGGSTEAFF	TGTGCCAGCAGGGTAGGGGGCAGCACTGAAGCTTTCTTT
TRBD2	-	TRBV11-2	TRBJ2-3	CASSWGGDADTQYF	TGTGCCAGCAGCTGGGGGGGGGACGCAGATACGCAGTATTTT
-	-	TRBV2	TRBJ2-3	CASSESLASTDTQYF	TGTGCCAGCAGTGAGAGTCTAGCCAGCACAGATACGCAGTATTTT